The 2 T cell receptor beta chains below come from one sample, sequenced in a study of quantifying T cell responses using KT2 cells. Study details: TCR alpha and beta constant-region primers primed reverse transcription of RNA.

A single-stranded UMI oligo with SP2 sequence was ligated to cDNA 3' ends. First-round PCR used approximately 4 cycles and beta primers RC1.1 and RC1.2 covering TRBC1 and TRBC2. TCRdb reprocessed the UMI-ligation and nested PCR reads via MiXCR and lists one record per CDR3 protein. Of 31,000 or so distinct CDR3 sequences in the sample, around a tenth were seen once. Input material: PBMCs spiked with cells of the T cell clone KT2. These receptors all stem from a human donor.

The sample holds many counts of this clonotype. The rearrangement links TRBV5-6 to TRBJ2-7, with D maybe TRBD1 (7 bases). The CDR3 sequence is 15 residues long. The V gene's germline CDR1 is SGHDT and CDR2 YYEEEE. V was shortened by 3 bases and J by 7 bases, with 20 bases between the two germline ends. CDR3 DNA: TGTGCCAGCAGCTCCTACCGGACAGGCGGGACTGAGCAGTACTTC. Translated, it gives CASSSYRTGGTEQYF.

There are many counts of this clonotype. The chain is built from TRBV10-3 and TRBJ2-1, with a tentative D call TRBD1 (6 bases). V was pared by 3 bases and J by 7 bases, with 19 bases between. The CDR3 is 16 residues long. Germline V CDR1 and CDR2: ENHRY, SYGVKD. Here the CDR3 reads CAISDGEGENPNEQFF. The CDR3 nucleotides read TGTGCCATCAGTGATGGTGAGGGGGAAAATCCTAATGAGCAGTTCTTC.